The present T cell receptor beta chain was sequenced within a study of human T cells and chemical hapten exposure. Study results and limitations: There was no change with DPC sensitization in TCRs above 1 in 1000 frequency. Donors in the study had alopecia, meaning their immune response may differ from healthy people's.

Looked up from germline, CDR1 is SGHKS and CDR2 is YYEKEE (reference sequence). The CDR3 runs 13 residues. On this clonotype: Its antigen is as yet unknown. A much more abundant neighbour one base away suggests this may be a read error.

Noted time point: pre-sensitization, week 0. Regarding treatment: therapeutic diphenylcyclopropenone sensitization with weekly scalp DPC. For the library, individual cDNA molecules each received unique molecular identifiers. A single record per CDR3 protein comes from TCRdb applying MiXCR to the RACE reads. The repertoire includes 99,000 or so distinct CDR3 sequences, roughly 10% of them detected once, and 3.1% sits in the top ten. This chain uses TRBV5-5 with TRBJ1-1; possibly TRBD1 for D (6 bases). This specimen was whole blood, taken in connection with sensitization to the hapten diphenylcyclopropenone (DPC). This receptor was taken from a woman aged 60-75 years with alopecia areata. Some clones in this sample may be carry-over from other donors' samples. The chain's CDR3 is CASSLPGDTEALF. The DNA of the CDR3 is TGTGCCAGCAGCTTGCCAGGGGACACTGAAGCTTTATTT. Full variable domain (rest looked up from reference TRBV5-5 and TRBJ1-1): DAGVTQSPTHLIKTRGQQVTLRCSPISGHKSVSWYQQVLGQGPQFIFQYYEKEERGRGNFPDRFSARQFPNYSSELNVNALLLGDSALYLCASSLPGDTEALFGQGTRLTVV.